This passage covers 25 T cell receptor beta chains from one sample sequenced in a study of T cell repertoires and HLA-DP antigens. These TCRs are of unknown antigen specificity. Using immunoSEQ multiplex PCR, the repertoire was profiled, and TCRdb retains in-frame clones only, with some absent. This table has about 73,000 clones, 80% appearing once. The sequencing input was CD4+ T cells from PBMCs. Every receptor here comes from a man aged 55 to 70 in good health and CMV-seronegative.

V is TRBV7-2 and J is TRBJ2-7; TRBD1 matches 11 bases. The CDR3 spans 14 residues. The V gene end was trimmed by 8 bases and the J gene end by 3 bases; junction bases not matched to a gene: 6. From germline, CDR1 is SGHTA and CDR2 FQGNSA. The CDR3 here is CASATGTGGYEQYF. In DNA form, the CDR3 reads TGTGCCAGCGCCACGGGGACAGGGGGCTACGAGCAGTACTTC. The full variable domain, its missing parts supplied by reference TRBV7-2 and TRBJ2-7, is GAGVSQSPSNKVTEKGKDVELRCDPISGHTALYWYRQSLGQGLEFLIYFQGNSAPDKSGLPSDRFSAERTGGSVSTLTIQRTQQEDSAVYLCASATGTGGYEQYFGPGTRLTVT.

This sequence joins TRBV7-8 and TRBJ2-2; D unclear. From germline, CDR1 is SGHVS and CDR2 FQNEAQ. Trimming took off 1 base at V and 2 bases at J, with 11 bases between the two ends. The CDR3 has 16 residues. The CDR3 bases are TGTGCCAGCAGCTTAGACTACTACGTTAACACCGGGGAGCTGTTTTTT. Its translation is CASSLDYYVNTGELFF.

V usage is TRBV7-6 and J usage is TRBJ1-4; D may be TRBD1 (6 bases). Trimming took off 6 bases at V and 4 bases at J, with 12 bases between the two ends. The germline CDR1 and CDR2 sequences are SGHVS and FNYEAQ. The CDR3 sequence is 14 residues long. The CDR3 DNA reads TGTGCCAGCAGGCGAGGACAGAATAATGAAAAACTGTTTTTT. Its translation: CASRRGQNNEKLFF.

To note about this clone: One end of the junction does not line up with germline, which may come from a read error. The chain joins TRBV19 to TRBJ2-1; TRBD1 might be the D (7 bases). Germline assignment: CDR1 LNHDA and CDR2 SQIVND (reference sequence). The length of the CDR3 is 15 residues. The CDR3 loop reads CATGGGDSSYSEQFF. Here the CDR3 DNA reads TGTGCCACCGGGGGTGGGGACAGCTCCTACAGTGAGCAGTTCTTC.

This chain joins TRBV7-9 and TRBJ2-2; 10 nucleotides align to TRBD2. The germline V gene encodes CDR1 SEHNR and CDR2 FQNEAQ (reference sequence). V lost 4 bases and J lost 5; bases outside the gene matches: 7. CDR3 size: 16 residues. In DNA form, the CDR3 reads TGTGCCAGCAGCTCCCCACTAGCGGGAAGGACCGGGGAGCTGTTTTTT. Translating gives CASSSPLAGRTGELFF.

The chain is built from TRBV7-2 and TRBJ1-4; D gene uncertain. V lost 3 bases to trimming and J lost 4 bases, with 15 bases between them. From germline, CDR1 is SGHTA and CDR2 FQGNSA. This CDR3 comprises 16 residues. The CDR3 here is CASSLQFQRFNEKLFF. The CDR3 region has the DNA TGTGCCAGCAGCTTGCAGTTTCAGCGATTTAATGAAAAACTGTTTTTT. Variable domain in full (rest from reference TRBV7-2 and TRBJ1-4): GAGVSQSPSNKVTEKGKDVELRCDPISGHTALYWYRQSLGQGLEFLIYFQGNSAPDKSGLPSDRFSAERTGGSVSTLTIQRTQQEDSAVYLCASSLQFQRFNEKLFFGSGTQLSVL.

The CDR3: CASSGQGKNQPQHF. CDR3 coding DNA: TGCGCCAGCAGTGGACAGGGGAAGAATCAGCCCCAGCATTTT. The chain combines TRBV10-2 with TRBJ1-5; 8 positions agree with TRBD1. The germline V gene has CDR1 WSHSY and CDR2 SAAADI. The CDR3 totals 14 residues. The J segment lost 4 bases and the V segment lost 4 bases, leaving 3 bases of the junction unmatched.

The rearrangement links TRBV10-1 to TRBJ2-3, with TRBD2 matching 10 bases. The CDR3 is made up of 15 amino acids. The germline CDR1 and CDR2 sequences are WNHNN and SYGVQD (reference sequence). J gave up 2 bases and V 3 bases, and 2 bases lay outside the gene matches. CDR3 in DNA: TGCGCCAGCAGTGATGGGACTAGCGACACAGATACGCAGTATTTT. Its protein is CASSDGTSDTDTQYF.

The gene calls are TRBV4-1 and TRBJ1-1, with no clear D. CDR1 is MGHRA and CDR2 is YSYEKL in the germline V gene. V was pared by 0 bases and J by 5 bases, with 7 bases between. The CDR3 has 13 residues. CDR3 region: CASSQDSRTEAFF. The CDR3 DNA sequence: TGCGCCAGCAGCCAAGATTCGAGGACTGAAGCTTTCTTT.

The chain is built from TRBV30 and TRBJ2-3, with unresolved D. CDR3 length: 14 amino acids. Per germline, CDR1 GTSNPN and CDR2 SVGIG (reference sequence). V was shortened by 2 bases and J by 0 bases, with 9 bases between the two germline ends. The CDR3 bases are TGTGCCTGGAGTAAGTCCACTAGCACAGATACGCAGTATTTT. This translates into CAWSKSTSTDTQYF.

The J gene is TRBJ1-2, the V gene TRBV27; 7 bases line up with TRBD1. This CDR3 spans 13 amino acids. J gave up 8 bases and V 6 bases, and 9 bases lay outside the gene matches. Germline V lookup: CDR1 MNHEY, CDR2 SMNVEV (reference sequence). DNA for the CDR3: TGTGCCAGCAGACCCGCAGACAGGGACGGCTACACCTTC. Translating it yields CASRPADRDGYTF.

The chain couples TRBV7-2 to TRBJ2-2, with D perhaps TRBD2 (5 bases). Germline V gives CDR1 SGHTA, CDR2 FQGNSA. V was trimmed by 5 bases and J by 2 bases, leaving 12 bases between them. CDR3 size: 15 residues. The CDR3 sequence is CASSPIGLNTGELFF. CDR3 nucleotide sequence: TGTGCCAGCAGCCCCATCGGACTTAACACCGGGGAGCTGTTTTTT.

This chain links TRBV5-4 with TRBJ2-7, with 9 positions matching TRBD1. From germline, CDR1 is SGHNT and CDR2 YYREEE (reference sequence). CDR3 length: 15 amino acids. The V gene end was trimmed by 3 bases and the J gene end by 7 bases; junction bases not matched to a gene: 11. The CDR3 reads CASSSGQGSTGEQYV. DNA for the CDR3: TGTGCCAGCAGCTCGGGACAGGGCTCTACGGGGGAGCAGTACGTC.

The chain employs TRBV7-3 and TRBJ2-3; D is possibly TRBD1 or TRBD2 (5 bases each). The V gene's germline CDR1 is SGHTA and CDR2 FQGTGA. This CDR3 is 15 amino acids long. V was trimmed by 5 bases and J by 2 bases, leaving 14 bases between them. CDR3 region: CASSLRGAPTDTQYF. The CDR3 nucleotides are TGTGCCAGCAGCCTCCGAGGGGCCCCCACAGATACGCAGTATTTT.

In DNA, the CDR3 is TGCGCCAGCAGCCAGGGGCGCTCTGGAAACACCATATATTTT. Translating it yields CASSQGRSGNTIYF. This rearrangement joins TRBV4-3 to TRBJ1-3; a possible D gene is TRBD1 (5 bases). V was shortened by 3 bases and J by 0 bases, with 6 bases between the two germline ends. Per the germline V gene, CDR1 is LGHNA and CDR2 is YSLEER. The length of the CDR3 is 14 residues.

This rearrangement joins TRBV11-2 to TRBJ1-4; 11 bases are shared with TRBD1. The J segment lost 3 bases and the V segment lost 5 bases, leaving 8 bases of the junction unmatched. The CDR3 extends over 17 amino acids. Germline lookup yields CDR1 SGHAT and CDR2 FQNNGV. CDR3 DNA: TGTGCCAGCAGCCTCTGGACAGGGGGCAGAGCTAATGAAAAACTGTTTTTT. Its protein product is CASSLWTGGRANEKLFF.

The J gene is TRBJ2-1, the V gene TRBV4-1; D uncertain. Germline V lookup: CDR1 MGHRA, CDR2 YSYEKL. V gave up 0 bases and J gave up 3 bases, with 3 bases separating them. The CDR3 is 13 residues long. The CDR3 here is CASSQDDYNEQFF. The DNA for the CDR3 is TGCGCCAGCAGCCAAGATGACTACAATGAGCAGTTCTTC.

This chain uses TRBV2 with TRBJ1-6; 7 nucleotides match TRBD1. CDR1 and CDR2 (germline): SNHLY, FYNNEI. There are 15 residues in the CDR3. V shed 5 bases, J shed 8 bases, and the junction held 9 bases outside the gene matches. CDR3 sequence: CASSPRYRGDSPLHF. CDR3 nucleotide sequence: TGTGCCAGCAGTCCACGATACAGGGGAGATTCACCCCTCCACTTT.

A few counts support this clone. The rearrangement joins TRBV2 to TRBJ2-3; 10 nucleotides line up with TRBD1. CDR3 length: 14 amino acids. Germline trimming cut 6 bases from V and 4 bases from J; bases unmatched to any gene: 4. The V gene's germline CDR1 is SNHLY and CDR2 FYNNEI. The DNA of the CDR3 is TGTGCCAGCAGCTGGGACAGGGGCCCAGATACGCAGTATTTT. This gives the protein CASSWDRGPDTQYF.

The chain joins TRBV4-1 to TRBJ2-5; 8 bases line up with TRBD1. Germline CDR1 reads MGHRA; CDR2 reads YSYEKL. The CDR3 runs 16 residues. Unmatched junction bases numbered 11, after V lost 3 bases and J lost 5 bases. This CDR3 is CASSHPTGVRWETQYF. CDR3 sequence (DNA): TGCGCCAGCAGCCACCCGACAGGGGTGAGGTGGGAGACCCAGTACTTC.

V and J are TRBV7-9 and TRBJ2-3, with D hard to call. The ends were cut back, 8 bases at V and 4 bases at J, with 16 bases in the middle. Germline V gene data show CDR1 as SEHNR and CDR2 as FQNEAQ (reference sequence). This CDR3 spans 14 amino acids. Here the CDR3 DNA reads TGTGCCAGCGGCCAGGTGCTCCGGCCAGATACGCAGTATTTT. The encoded protein is CASGQVLRPDTQYF.

J is TRBJ1-6 and V is TRBV14, with TRBD1 matching 8 bases. This CDR3 contains 14 residues. Germline V gives CDR1 SGHDN, CDR2 FVKESK. Trimming took 1 base from V and 13 from J; bases not matched to a gene: 6. This CDR3 reads CASSQVTGELPLHF. CDR3 bases: TGTGCCAGCAGCCAAGTGACAGGGGAACTTCCCCTCCACTTT.

The table lists this clone with a count of one. CDR3 region: CASSTRAGGVTDTQYF. CDR3 DNA sequence: TGTGCCAGCAGCACACGAGCGGGGGGCGTCACAGATACGCAGTATTTT. The V call is TRBV7-2, the J call TRBJ2-3; 9 bases are shared with TRBD2. V dropped 5 bases and J dropped 2; count of bases not matched to a gene: 8. Germline CDR1 and CDR2: SGHTA and FQGNSA. The CDR3 runs to 16 residues.

This clone was picked up a small number of times. The J gene is TRBJ2-7, the V gene TRBV7-2; D perhaps matches TRBD1 (5 bases). CDR1 is SGHTA, CDR2 FQGNSA, per germline. V was pared by 1 base and J by 2 bases, with 9 bases between. The CDR3 is 14 residues long. The DNA of the CDR3 is TGTGCCAGCAGCTTAGGCAGGGTGCCCTACGAGCAGTACTTC. Protein: CASSLGRVPYEQYF.

V is TRBV18 and J is TRBJ2-3; D possibly uses TRBD1 or TRBD2 (7 bases each). V lost 6 bases to trimming and J lost 5 bases, with 21 bases between them. Germline CDR1 reads KGHSH; CDR2 reads LQKENI. This CDR3 has 16 residues. CDR3 DNA: TGTGCCAGCTCCCCAAGGGGAGGGGGCGTTGGAGATACGCAGTATTTT. It encodes CASSPRGGGVGDTQYF.